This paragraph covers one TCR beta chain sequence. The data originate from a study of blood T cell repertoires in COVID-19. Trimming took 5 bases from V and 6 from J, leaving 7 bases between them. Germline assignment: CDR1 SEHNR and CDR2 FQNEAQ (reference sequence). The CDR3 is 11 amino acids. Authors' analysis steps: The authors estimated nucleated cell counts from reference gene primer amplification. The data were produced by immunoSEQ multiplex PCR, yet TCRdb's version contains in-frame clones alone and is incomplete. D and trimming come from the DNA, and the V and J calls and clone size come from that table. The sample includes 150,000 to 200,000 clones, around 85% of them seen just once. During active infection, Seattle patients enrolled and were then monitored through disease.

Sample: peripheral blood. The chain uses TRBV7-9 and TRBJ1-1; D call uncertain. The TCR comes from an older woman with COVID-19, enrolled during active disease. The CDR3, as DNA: TGTGCCAGCAGCCTTACAGCTGAAGCTTTCTTT. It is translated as CASSLTAEAFF. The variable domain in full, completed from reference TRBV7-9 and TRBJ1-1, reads DTGVSQNPRHKITKRGQNVTFRCDPISEHNRLYWYRQTLGQGPEFLTYFQNEAQLEKSRLLSDRFSAERPKGSFSTLEIQRTEQGDSAMYLCASSLTAEAFFGQGTRLTVV.